This T cell receptor (beta chain) was found in a study of T cell repertoires in Merkel cell carcinoma (dated by TCRdb to the late 2010s). Regarding the study in general: Patients who had received intralesional immunotherapy or systemic immune checkpoint blockade ahead of the biopsy were left out. Tetramer sorting, cloning and paired TCR sequencing of expanded tumor-infiltrating lymphocytes were first used to define MCPyV-specific clonotypes. To be included, a subject needed both a diagnosis of MCPyV-positive Merkel cell carcinoma and tumor-infiltrating lymphocytes that had been successfully expanded in vitro.

The research as a whole found: Normal tissue biopsies were not studied.

For this clone: There is no known antigen for this receptor. Base qualities were left out, and no much larger clone turns up one base away.

V sheds 4 bases and J sheds 4 bases, leaving 24 bases between their ends. Per the germline V gene (reference sequence), LNHDA is the CDR1 and SQIVND is the CDR2. Taken from cysteine to phenylalanine, the CDR3 has 18 residues. The read is trimmed to its CDR3 DNA, 54 bases read in frame from base 1. Study subjects had biopsy-confirmed Merkel cell carcinoma that was MCPyV-positive, and every subject had positive serum antibodies to T-antigen. Genomic DNA was extracted from about 6 adjacent 10-micron frozen tumor sections without cell sorting or culture. Roughly 5 x 5 x 5 mm of tumor biopsy tissue was frozen in optimal cutting temperature compound. The presence of abundant Merkel cell carcinoma and infiltrating cells in the frozen biopsy was confirmed on hematoxylin and eosin scout sections. TRB CDR3 sequencing and data processing of tumor genomic DNA were performed with the immunoSEQ assay. Sourced from immuneACCESS, this table was stored by TCRdb with only in-frame sequences that have V and J called. A share of the clones is absent; for the studies checked, an unresolved V gene accounts for under half, and the remainder has no known explanation. Present in this sample are 15,000 or so clones, 76% of which were seen just once. Under 20% of the sample is in the top ten clones.

Source material: tumor tissue. The chain is made from TRBV19 and TRBJ2-3, with a tentative D gene TRBD2 over 6 matching bases. This receptor was taken from an adult with Merkel cell carcinoma. Here the CDR3 is given as CASSNWRGDALGADTQYF. The base sequence is TGTGCCAGTAGTAACTGGCGCGGGGATGCTCTAGGGGCAGATACGCAGTATTTT.